One T cell receptor (beta chain) is described in this entry. No antigen is known for it. The sample comes from a study of blood T cells in healthy people across ages. Study as a whole: For every two T cells, template switching captured about one barcoded beta molecule. Study-level findings and limits: PBMCs left unsorted prevented a conclusive naive versus antigen-experienced comparison. CMV status of donors was not determined, possibly confounding expanded clonotype changes. Compared with aged donors, long-lived donors showed fewer expanded clones, suggesting selection.

Primed by a sample-barcoded 5' primer and a J-beta primer mix, a second PCR proceeded for about 7 to 11 cycles. Via MiXCR, TCRdb re-called the 5' RACE reads, giving one row per CDR3 protein. Of 700,000 or so distinct CDR3 sequences listed, 22% are singletons. Trimming took 6 bases from V and 0 from J, leaving 8 bases between them. Germline V gene data show CDR1 as SGHTA and CDR2 as FQGNSA. This CDR3 has 14 amino acids. This receptor was obtained from a man between 65 and 85 years old in good health. The J gene is TRBJ1-4, the V gene TRBV7-2, with D possibly matching TRBD1 (5 bases). Source material: blood. The CDR3 DNA sequence: TGTGCCAGCAGTTGGACAACAACTAATGAAAAACTGTTTTTT. Protein sequence: CASSWTTTNEKLFF. The entire variable domain, with the rest obtained from reference TRBV7-2 and TRBJ1-4, is as follows: GAGVSQSPSNKVTEKGKDVELRCDPISGHTALYWYRQSLGQGLEFLIYFQGNSAPDKSGLPSDRFSAERTGGSVSTLTIQRTQQEDSAVYLCASSWTTTNEKLFFGSGTQLSVL.